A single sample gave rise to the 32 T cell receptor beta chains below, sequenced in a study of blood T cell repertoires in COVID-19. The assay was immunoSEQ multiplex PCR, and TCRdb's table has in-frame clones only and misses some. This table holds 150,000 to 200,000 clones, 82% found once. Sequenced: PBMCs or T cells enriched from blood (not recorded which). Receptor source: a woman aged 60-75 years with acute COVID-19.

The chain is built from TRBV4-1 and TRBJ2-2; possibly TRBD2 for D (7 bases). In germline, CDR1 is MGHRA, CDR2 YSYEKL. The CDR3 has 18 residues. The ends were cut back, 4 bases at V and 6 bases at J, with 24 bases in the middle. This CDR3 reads CASSLLTGGPRGAGELFF. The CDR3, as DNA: TGCGCCAGCAGCCTTTTAACCGGGGGGCCCCGAGGGGCCGGGGAGCTGTTTTTT.

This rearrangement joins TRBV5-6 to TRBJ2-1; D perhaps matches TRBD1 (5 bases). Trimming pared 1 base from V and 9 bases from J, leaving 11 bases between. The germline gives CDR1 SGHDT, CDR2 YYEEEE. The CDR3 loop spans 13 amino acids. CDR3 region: CASSLRGGGEQFF. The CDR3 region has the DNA TGTGCCAGCAGCTTGAGGGGCGGCGGTGAGCAGTTCTTC. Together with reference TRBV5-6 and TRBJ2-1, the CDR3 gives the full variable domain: DAGVTQSPTHLIKTRGQQVTLRCSPKSGHDTVSWYQQALGQGPQFIFQYYEEEERQRGNFPDRFSGHQFPNYSSELNVNALLLGDSALYLCASSLRGGGEQFFGPGTRLTVL.

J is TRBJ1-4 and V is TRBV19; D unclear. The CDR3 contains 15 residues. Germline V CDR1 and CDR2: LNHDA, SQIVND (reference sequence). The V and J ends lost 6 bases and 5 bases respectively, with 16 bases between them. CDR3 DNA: TGTGCCAGTAGCGTGGTTTCGGGTGAGAATGAAAAACTGTTTTTT. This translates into CASSVVSGENEKLFF.

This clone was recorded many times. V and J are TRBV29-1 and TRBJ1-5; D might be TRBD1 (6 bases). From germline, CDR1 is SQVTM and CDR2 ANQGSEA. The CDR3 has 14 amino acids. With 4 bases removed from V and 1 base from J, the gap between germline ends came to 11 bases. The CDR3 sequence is CSVAGGPSNQPQHF. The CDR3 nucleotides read TGCAGCGTTGCCGGGGGGCCAAGCAATCAGCCCCAGCATTTT.

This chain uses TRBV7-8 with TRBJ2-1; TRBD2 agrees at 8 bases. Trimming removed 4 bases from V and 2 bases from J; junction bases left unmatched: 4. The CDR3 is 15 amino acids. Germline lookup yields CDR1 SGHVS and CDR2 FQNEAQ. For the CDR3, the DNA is TGTGCCAGCAGCTCAAGCGGGAGCACCTACAATGAGCAGTTCTTC. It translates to CASSSSGSTYNEQFF.

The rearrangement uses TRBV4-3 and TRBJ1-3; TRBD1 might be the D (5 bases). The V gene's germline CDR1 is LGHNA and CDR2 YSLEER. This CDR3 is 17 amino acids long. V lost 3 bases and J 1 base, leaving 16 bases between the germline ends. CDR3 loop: CASSQGNEGLSGNTIYF. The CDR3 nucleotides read TGCGCCAGCAGCCAGGGGAACGAGGGACTTTCTGGAAACACCATATATTTT.

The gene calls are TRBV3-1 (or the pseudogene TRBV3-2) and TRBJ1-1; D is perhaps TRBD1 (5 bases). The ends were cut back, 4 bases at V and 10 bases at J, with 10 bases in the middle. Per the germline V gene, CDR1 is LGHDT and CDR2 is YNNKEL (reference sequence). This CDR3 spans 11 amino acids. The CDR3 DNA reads TGTGCCAGCAGCCTAGGGGCAATAGCTTTCTTT. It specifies CASSLGAIAFF.

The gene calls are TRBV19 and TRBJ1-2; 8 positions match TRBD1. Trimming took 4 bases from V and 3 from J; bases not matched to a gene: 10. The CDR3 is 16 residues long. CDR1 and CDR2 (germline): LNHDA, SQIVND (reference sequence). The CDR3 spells CASSSHQGARDYGYTF. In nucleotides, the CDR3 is TGTGCCAGTAGTAGTCACCAGGGGGCGCGGGACTATGGCTACACCTTC.

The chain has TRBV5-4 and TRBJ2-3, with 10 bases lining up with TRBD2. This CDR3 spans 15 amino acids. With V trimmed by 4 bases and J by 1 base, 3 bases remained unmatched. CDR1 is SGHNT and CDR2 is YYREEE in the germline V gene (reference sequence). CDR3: CASSVSGGGTDTQYF. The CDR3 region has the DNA TGTGCCAGCAGCGTGAGCGGGGGGGGCACAGATACGCAGTATTTT.

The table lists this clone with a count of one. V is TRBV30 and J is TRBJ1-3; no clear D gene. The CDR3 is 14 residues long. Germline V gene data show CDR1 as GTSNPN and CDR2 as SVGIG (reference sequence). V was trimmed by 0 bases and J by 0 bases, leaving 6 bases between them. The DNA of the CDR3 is TGTGCCTGGAGTGTTAGCGTCTCTGGAAACACCATATATTTT. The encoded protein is CAWSVSVSGNTIYF.

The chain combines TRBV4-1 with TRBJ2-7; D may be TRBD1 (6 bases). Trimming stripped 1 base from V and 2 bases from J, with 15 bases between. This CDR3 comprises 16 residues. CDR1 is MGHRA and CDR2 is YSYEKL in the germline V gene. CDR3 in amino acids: CASSQGAQGNTYEQYF. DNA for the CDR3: TGCGCCAGCAGCCAAGGCGCACAGGGAAATACCTACGAGCAGTACTTC.

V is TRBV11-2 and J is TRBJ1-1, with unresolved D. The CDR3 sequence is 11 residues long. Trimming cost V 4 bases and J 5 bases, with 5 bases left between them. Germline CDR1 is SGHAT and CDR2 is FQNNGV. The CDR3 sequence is CASSYSTEAFF. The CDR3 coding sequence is TGTGCCAGCAGCTATAGTACTGAAGCTTTCTTT.

In nucleotides, the CDR3 is TGTGCCAGTAGTCCTCGAGAGGGGGCGGAACTGTTTTTT. It specifies CASSPREGAELFF. The rearrangement uses TRBV19 and TRBJ1-4; 7 bases agree with TRBD1. Germline-derived CDR1 and CDR2 are LNHDA and SQIVND (reference sequence). This CDR3 spans 13 amino acids. V dropped 5 bases and J dropped 12; count of bases not matched to a gene: 9.

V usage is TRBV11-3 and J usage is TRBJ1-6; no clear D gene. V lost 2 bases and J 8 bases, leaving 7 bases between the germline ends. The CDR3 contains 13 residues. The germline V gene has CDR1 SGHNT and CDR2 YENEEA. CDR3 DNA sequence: TGTGCCAGCAGCTTAAACGGGGATTCACCCCTCCACTTT. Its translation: CASSLNGDSPLHF.

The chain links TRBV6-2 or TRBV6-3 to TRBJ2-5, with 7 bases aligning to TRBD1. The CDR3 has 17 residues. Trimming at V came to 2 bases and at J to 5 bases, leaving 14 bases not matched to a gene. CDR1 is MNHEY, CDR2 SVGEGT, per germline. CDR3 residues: CASSYPRFGTVLETQYF. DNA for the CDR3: TGTGCCAGCAGTTACCCCCGTTTTGGGACAGTGCTTGAGACCCAGTACTTC.

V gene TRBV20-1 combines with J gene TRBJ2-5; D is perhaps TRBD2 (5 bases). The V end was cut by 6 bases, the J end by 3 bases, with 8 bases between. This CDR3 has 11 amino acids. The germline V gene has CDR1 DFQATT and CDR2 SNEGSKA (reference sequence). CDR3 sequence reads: CSAPGEETQYF. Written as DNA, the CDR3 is TGCAGTGCCCCCGGGGAAGAGACCCAGTACTTC.

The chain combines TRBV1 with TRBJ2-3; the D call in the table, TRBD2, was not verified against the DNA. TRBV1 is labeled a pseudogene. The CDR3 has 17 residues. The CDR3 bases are TGCACCAGCAGCCAAGGGGAAAAGCGGGGGGGCACAGATACGCAGTATTTT. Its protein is CTSSQGEKRGGTDTQYF.

CDR3 bases: TGCGCCAGCAGCCAAGAGTTGCTAGTTTTAGCGAACACCGGGGAGCTGTTTTTT. This translates into CASSQELLVLANTGELFF. The rearrangement uses TRBV4-3 and TRBJ2-2; D is unresolved. Germline V gene data show CDR1 as LGHNA and CDR2 as YSLEER. The length of the CDR3 is 18 residues. Trimming cost V 0 bases and J 0 bases, with 14 bases left between them.

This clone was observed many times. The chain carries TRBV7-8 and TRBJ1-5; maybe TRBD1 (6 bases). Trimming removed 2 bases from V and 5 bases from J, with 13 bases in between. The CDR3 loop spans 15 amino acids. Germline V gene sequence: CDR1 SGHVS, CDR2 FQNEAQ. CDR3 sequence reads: CASSLWEGGDQPQHF. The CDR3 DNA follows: TGTGCCAGCAGCTTATGGGAGGGGGGGGATCAGCCCCAGCATTTT. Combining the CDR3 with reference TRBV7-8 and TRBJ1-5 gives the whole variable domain GAGVSQSPRYKVAKRGQDVALRCDPISGHVSLFWYQQALGQGPEFLTYFQNEAQLDKSGLPSDRFFAERPEGSVSTLKIQRTQQEDSAVYLCASSLWEGGDQPQHFGDGTRLSIL.

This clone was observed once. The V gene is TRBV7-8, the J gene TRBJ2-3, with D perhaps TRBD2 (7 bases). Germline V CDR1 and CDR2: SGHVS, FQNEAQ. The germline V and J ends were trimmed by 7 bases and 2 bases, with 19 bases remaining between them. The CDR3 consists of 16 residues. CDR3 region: CASILGGGGVTDTQYF. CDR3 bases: TGTGCCAGCATTCTAGGGGGGGGCGGGGTCACAGATACGCAGTATTTT.

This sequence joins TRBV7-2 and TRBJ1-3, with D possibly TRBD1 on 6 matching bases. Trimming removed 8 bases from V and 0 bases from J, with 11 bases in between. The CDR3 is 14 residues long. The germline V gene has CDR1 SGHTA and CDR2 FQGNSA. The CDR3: CASQQGNSGNTIYF. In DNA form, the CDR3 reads TGTGCCAGCCAACAGGGTAACTCTGGAAACACCATATATTTT.

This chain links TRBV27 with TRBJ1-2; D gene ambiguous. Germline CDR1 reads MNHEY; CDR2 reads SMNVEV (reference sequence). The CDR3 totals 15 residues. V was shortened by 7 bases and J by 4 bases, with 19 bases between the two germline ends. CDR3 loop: CASKRDGTTTYGYTF. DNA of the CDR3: TGTGCCAGCAAACGTGACGGAACTACTACCTATGGCTACACCTTC.

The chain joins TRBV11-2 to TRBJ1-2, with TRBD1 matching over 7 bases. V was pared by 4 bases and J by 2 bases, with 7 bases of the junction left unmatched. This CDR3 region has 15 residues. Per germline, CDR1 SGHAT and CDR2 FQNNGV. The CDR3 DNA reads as TGTGCCAGCAGCTCCCGGGCGGACAGGAACTATGGCTACACCTTC. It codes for CASSSRADRNYGYTF. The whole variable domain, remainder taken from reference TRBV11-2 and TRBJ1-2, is EAGVAQSPRYKIIEKRQSVAFWCNPISGHATLYWYQQILGQGPKLLIQFQNNGVVDDSQLPKDRFSAERLKGVDSTLKIQPAKLEDSAVYLCASSSRADRNYGYTFGSGTRLTVV.

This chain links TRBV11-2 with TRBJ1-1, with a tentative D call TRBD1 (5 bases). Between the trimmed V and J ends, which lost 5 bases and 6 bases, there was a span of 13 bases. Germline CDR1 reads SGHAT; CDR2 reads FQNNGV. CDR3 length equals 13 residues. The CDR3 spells CASSNTQGAEAFF. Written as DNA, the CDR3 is TGTGCCAGCAGCAATACGCAGGGCGCTGAAGCTTTCTTT.

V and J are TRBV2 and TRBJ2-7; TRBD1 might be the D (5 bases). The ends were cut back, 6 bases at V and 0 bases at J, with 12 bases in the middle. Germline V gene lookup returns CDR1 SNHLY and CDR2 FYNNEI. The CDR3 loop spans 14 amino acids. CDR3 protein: CASSVDTRSYEQYV. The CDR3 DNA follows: TGTGCCAGCAGCGTGGACACTCGCTCCTACGAGCAGTACGTC.

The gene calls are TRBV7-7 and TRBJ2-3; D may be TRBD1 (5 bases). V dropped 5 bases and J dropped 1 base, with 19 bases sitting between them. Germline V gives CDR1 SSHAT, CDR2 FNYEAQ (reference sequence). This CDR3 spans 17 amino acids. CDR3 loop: CASSQGAAGIRTDTQYF. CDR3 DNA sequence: TGTGCCAGCAGCCAGGGTGCAGCAGGGATTCGCACAGATACGCAGTATTTT.

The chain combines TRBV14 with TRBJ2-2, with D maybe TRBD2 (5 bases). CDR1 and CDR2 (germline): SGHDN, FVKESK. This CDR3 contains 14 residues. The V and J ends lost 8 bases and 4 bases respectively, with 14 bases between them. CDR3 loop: CASQSGVVTGELFF. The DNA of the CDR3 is TGTGCCAGCCAATCCGGGGTCGTCACCGGGGAGCTGTTTTTT.

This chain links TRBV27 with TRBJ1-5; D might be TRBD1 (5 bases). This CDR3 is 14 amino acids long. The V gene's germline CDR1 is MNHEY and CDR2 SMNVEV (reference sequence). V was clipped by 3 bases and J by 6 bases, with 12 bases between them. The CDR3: CASSLGTGIQPQHF. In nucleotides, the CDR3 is TGTGCCAGCAGTTTGGGTACAGGTATTCAGCCCCAGCATTTT.

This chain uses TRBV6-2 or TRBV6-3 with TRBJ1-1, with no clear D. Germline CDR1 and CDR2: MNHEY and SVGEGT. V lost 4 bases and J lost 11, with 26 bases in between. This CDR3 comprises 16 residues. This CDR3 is CASSSRSLRRGIWAFF. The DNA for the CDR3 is TGTGCCAGCAGTTCCCGAAGTCTACGGAGAGGAATTTGGGCTTTCTTT.

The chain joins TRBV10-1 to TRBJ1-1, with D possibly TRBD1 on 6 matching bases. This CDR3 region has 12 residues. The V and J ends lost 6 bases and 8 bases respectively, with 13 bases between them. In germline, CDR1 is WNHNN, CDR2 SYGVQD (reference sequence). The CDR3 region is CASSRSGTEAFF. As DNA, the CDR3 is TGCGCCAGCAGCCGATCCGGGACAGAAGCTTTCTTT.

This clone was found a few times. CDR3 region: CASSFVGGSRTEAFF. The CDR3 nucleotides are TGTGCCAGCAGCTTCGTAGGAGGGTCGCGAACTGAAGCTTTCTTT. The chain employs TRBV7-9 and TRBJ1-1; D ambiguous. V lost 3 bases and J 5 bases, leaving 16 bases between the germline ends. This CDR3 contains 15 residues. The germline V gene has CDR1 SEHNR and CDR2 FQNEAQ (reference sequence).

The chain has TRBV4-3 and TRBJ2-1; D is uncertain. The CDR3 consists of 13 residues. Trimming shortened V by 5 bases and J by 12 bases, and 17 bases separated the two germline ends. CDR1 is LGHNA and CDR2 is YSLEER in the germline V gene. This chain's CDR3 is CASSSDILVPQFF. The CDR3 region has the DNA TGCGCCAGCAGCTCAGATATTCTAGTGCCGCAGTTCTTC.